The 26 T cell receptor beta chains given below trace back to one sample, sequenced in a study of T cell changes during pregnancy in multiple sclerosis. Assay used: immunoSEQ multiplex PCR; TCRdb lists only in-frame clones, some missing. The profile shows around 19,000 clones, more than 75% of them singletons. Sample: CD8+ T cells from peripheral blood mononuclear cells, taken after pregnancy. Source of these receptors: a female donor with multiple sclerosis, enrolled in a pregnancy study.

The rearrangement joins TRBV15 to TRBJ2-2, with D tentatively TRBD1 (5 bases). Trimming shortened V by 5 bases and J by 4 bases, and 11 bases separated the two germline ends. The germline gives CDR1 LNHNV, CDR2 YYDKDF (reference sequence). The CDR3 consists of 14 residues. CDR3 protein: CATSGVGATGELFF. The CDR3 region has the DNA TGTGCCACCAGCGGCGTAGGGGCCACCGGGGAGCTGTTTTTT.

This clone was detected only once. V is TRBV27 and J is TRBJ2-5; 7 bases align to TRBD2. CDR1 is MNHEY, CDR2 SMNVEV, per germline (reference sequence). The CDR3 has 15 amino acids. V lost 2 bases to trimming and J lost 5 bases; unmatched junction nucleotides: 8. CDR3 protein: CASSLKGQGGETQYF. The CDR3 bases are TGTGCCAGCAGTTTAAAAGGGCAGGGAGGGGAGACCCAGTACTTC.

The chain's CDR3 is CAISPRASDTLTEAFF. DNA for the CDR3: TGTGCCATCAGTCCTCGGGCCTCGGACACACTTACTGAAGCTTTCTTT. The gene calls are TRBV10-3 and TRBJ1-1; a possible D gene is TRBD1 (5 bases). V was pared by 5 bases and J by 5 bases, with 21 bases between. CDR1 and CDR2 from the germline V gene are ENHRY and SYGVKD. The CDR3 loop spans 16 amino acids.

The chain couples TRBV19 to TRBJ2-1; D unclear. This CDR3 comprises 11 residues. Deletions cut 6 bases from V and 8 bases from J, with 8 bases between. Germline CDR1 reads LNHDA; CDR2 reads SQIVND (reference sequence). CDR3 nucleotide sequence: TGTGCCAGTAGCGCGCTCGATGAGCAGTTCTTC. Translated: CASSALDEQFF.

This chain connects TRBV6-1 to TRBJ1-4, with 7 bases matching TRBD1. This CDR3 contains 15 residues. Germline loops: CDR1 MNHNS, CDR2 SASEGT. Trimming cost V 8 bases and J 8 bases; bases outside gene matches: 14. DNA of the CDR3: TGTGCCAGCGGAGACTCCCCAGGGGGATTAGAAAAACTGTTTTTT. Encoded protein: CASGDSPGGLEKLFF.

This clone was recorded only once. J is TRBJ2-1 and V is TRBV25-1, with a tentative D call TRBD2 (6 bases). The CDR3 totals 15 residues. With 3 bases removed from V and 4 bases from J, the gap between germline ends came to 13 bases. Germline assignment: CDR1 MGHDK and CDR2 SYGVNS. CDR3 loop: CASSDGLEGYNEQFF. CDR3 coding DNA: TGTGCCAGCAGTGATGGCTTGGAGGGATACAATGAGCAGTTCTTC.

This chain joins TRBV19 and TRBJ1-5; D gene uncertain. The CDR3 has 14 amino acids. CDR1 and CDR2 (germline): LNHDA, SQIVND (reference sequence). V was pared by 5 bases and J by 3 bases, with 11 bases between. The CDR3 coding sequence is TGTGCCAGTAGTCCCGAGGGTAACAATCAGCCCCAGCATTTT. It is translated as CASSPEGNNQPQHF.

This chain connects TRBV10-3 to TRBJ1-3, with a tentative D call TRBD1 (6 bases). Germline V gives CDR1 ENHRY, CDR2 SYGVKD. Trimming took 4 bases from V and 1 from J, leaving 26 bases between them. The CDR3 covers 20 residues. CDR3 sequence reads: CAISANRWATGKLSGNTIYF. DNA for the CDR3: TGTGCCATCAGTGCTAATCGGTGGGCAACAGGGAAACTATCTGGAAACACCATATATTTT.

The rearrangement joins TRBV7-9 to TRBJ1-4; TRBD1 agrees at 7 bases. CDR1 SEHNR and CDR2 FQNEAQ come from the germline V gene (reference sequence). The CDR3 totals 13 residues. The junction had 6 bases not matched to a gene; V was cut back by 8 bases and J by 6 bases. Here the CDR3 reads CASQDRADEKLFF. The DNA of the CDR3 is TGTGCCAGCCAAGACAGGGCCGATGAAAAACTGTTTTTT.

The V call is TRBV5-4, the J call TRBJ2-7; TRBD2 agrees at 8 bases. CDR1 and CDR2 (germline): SGHNT, YYREEE (reference sequence). V was clipped by 2 bases and J by 1 base; unmatched bases: 5. This CDR3 is 15 amino acids long. CDR3 protein: CASSFGLAGSYEQYF. The CDR3 DNA follows: TGTGCCAGCAGCTTCGGTCTAGCGGGTTCCTACGAGCAGTACTTC.

This rearrangement joins TRBV7-9 to TRBJ1-1; no firm D call. CDR3 length: 14 amino acids. Trimming took 2 bases from V and 3 from J, leaving 10 bases between them. CDR1 is SEHNR and CDR2 is FQNEAQ in the germline V gene (reference sequence). The CDR3 is CASSLPGADTEAFF. The CDR3, as DNA: TGTGCCAGCAGCTTACCGGGAGCGGACACTGAAGCTTTCTTT.

The chain combines TRBV10-3 with TRBJ1-2, with 8 bases that match TRBD1. The CDR3 extends over 16 amino acids. Germline CDR1 is ENHRY and CDR2 is SYGVKD. With 0 bases clipped from V and 8 bases from J, the junction kept 11 bases outside the gene matches. The CDR3 loop is CAISESGTGLLLGYTF. The DNA of the CDR3 is TGTGCCATCAGTGAGTCGGGGACAGGCCTCCTCCTAGGCTACACCTTC.

To note about this clone: This may be a read error, as it is one base from a much larger clone. This same CDR3 is encoded by further DNA sequences in the sample. This rearrangement joins TRBV4-1 to TRBJ2-5, with D possibly being TRBD1 (5 bases). Germline V gene lookup returns CDR1 MGHRA and CDR2 YSYEKL. V was shortened by 0 bases and J by 8 bases, with 13 bases between the two germline ends. This CDR3 has 14 amino acids. CDR3 protein: CASSQEAGSGTQYF. DNA of the CDR3: TGCGCCAGCAGCCAAGAGGCAGGGTCGGGCACCCAGTACTTC.

The gene calls are TRBV27 and TRBJ2-7; the D gene is possibly TRBD1 (5 bases). Trimming removed 3 bases at V and 3 bases at J, with 12 bases between. The CDR3 extends over 14 amino acids. Germline V gene data show CDR1 as MNHEY and CDR2 as SMNVEV (reference sequence). CDR3 nucleotide sequence: TGTGCCAGCAGTTTCTCTGACAGATACTACGAGCAGTACTTC. The encoded protein is CASSFSDRYYEQYF.

V gene TRBV29-1 combines with J gene TRBJ2-1, with 10 positions matching TRBD1. The V gene end was trimmed by 7 bases and the J gene end by 3 bases; junction bases not matched to a gene: 3. The CDR3 sequence is 13 residues long. Germline assignment: CDR1 SQVTM and CDR2 ANQGSEA. The CDR3 loop is CSGGDRGYNEQFF. DNA of the CDR3: TGCAGCGGCGGGGACAGGGGCTACAATGAGCAGTTCTTC.

The chain recombines TRBV6-5 with TRBJ2-1; D not resolved. Germline-derived CDR1 and CDR2 are MNHEY and SVGAGI. With 7 bases removed from V and 3 bases from J, the gap between germline ends came to 16 bases. The CDR3 sequence is 15 residues long. CDR3 in amino acids: CASNSRLEGYNEQFF. CDR3 sequence (DNA): TGTGCCAGCAATTCAAGGCTAGAAGGCTACAATGAGCAGTTCTTC.

The chain uses TRBV2 and TRBJ2-7; tentatively, D is TRBD2 (5 bases). The CDR3 covers 16 residues. Germline V gives CDR1 SNHLY, CDR2 FYNNEI. V lost 6 bases to trimming and J lost 0 bases, with 18 bases between them. For the CDR3, the DNA is TGTGCCAGCAGCGCTTTCGACACTAGAAGCTCCTACGAGCAGTACTTC. Translation: CASSAFDTRSSYEQYF. The complete variable domain, with remaining parts taken from reference TRBV2 and TRBJ2-7, reads EPEVTQTPSHQVTQMGQEVILRCVPISNHLYFYWYRQILGQKVEFLVSFYNNEISEKSEIFDDQFSVERPDGSNFTLKIRSTKLEDSAMYFCASSAFDTRSSYEQYFGPGTRLTVT.

This chain uses TRBV29-1 with TRBJ2-1; TRBD1 matches at 7 bases. Germline CDR1 SQVTM, CDR2 ANQGSEA. The CDR3 is 14 residues long. V lost 2 bases, J lost 2 bases, and 3 bases stayed unmatched. CDR3 sequence: CSVERGGAYNEQFF. The CDR3 DNA reads as TGCAGCGTTGAAAGAGGGGGCGCCTACAATGAGCAGTTCTTC.

This clone appeared once. This chain links TRBV6-5 with TRBJ2-3; D not resolved. CDR1 is MNHEY and CDR2 is SVGAGI in the germline V gene. There are 15 residues in the CDR3. V was cut by 5 bases and J by 1 base, with 13 bases left in between. The CDR3 DNA sequence: TGTGCCAGCAGTAAGACATCTCCGGGCACAGATACGCAGTATTTT. Protein product: CASSKTSPGTDTQYF.

This clone has a handful of counts. The chain uses TRBV5-1 and TRBJ2-3; no firm D call. With 0 bases removed from V and 5 bases from J, the gap between germline ends came to 19 bases. Germline V gene data show CDR1 as SGHRS and CDR2 as YFSETQ. The CDR3 runs to 17 residues. CDR3 coding DNA: TGCGCCAGCAGCTTGGGTCCTCAACCGGTAGAGCGAGATACGCAGTATTTT. Translation: CASSLGPQPVERDTQYF.

The rearrangement links TRBV6-6 to TRBJ1-1, with TRBD1 as a possible D gene (5 bases). The CDR3 consists of 14 residues. Germline V gene lookup returns CDR1 MNHNY and CDR2 SVGAGI (reference sequence). Trimming pared 2 bases from V and 0 bases from J, leaving 7 bases between. CDR3 coding DNA: TGTGCCAGCAGTTACCCAGGGATGAACACTGAAGCTTTCTTT. It encodes CASSYPGMNTEAFF.

The gene calls are TRBV28 and TRBJ1-5, with 9 bases aligning to TRBD1. The germline CDR1 and CDR2 sequences are MDHEN and SYDVKM. V trimming: 1 base; J trimming: 4 bases; junction bases outside the gene matches: 8. The CDR3 runs 17 residues. CDR3: CASSLFGTGSFNQPQHF. In DNA form, the CDR3 reads TGTGCCAGCAGTTTATTCGGGACAGGGTCATTTAATCAGCCCCAGCATTTT.

CDR3 amino acids: CAWRPTGQISNTGELFF. The DNA of the CDR3 is TGTGCCTGGAGGCCCACGGGACAAATTTCGAACACCGGGGAGCTGTTTTTT. The gene calls are TRBV30 and TRBJ2-2, with D possibly being TRBD1 (6 bases). Deletions cut 3 bases from V and 0 bases from J, with 17 bases between. CDR1 is GTSNPN and CDR2 is SVGIG in the germline V gene (reference sequence). The CDR3 is 17 amino acids.

CDR3 in DNA: TGTGCCAGCAGCGAGGGACAGGCCTCGGGTGAAGCTTTCTTT. As protein: CASSEGQASGEAFF. The V gene is TRBV9, the J gene TRBJ1-1; 8 bases match TRBD1. The CDR3 covers 14 residues. From germline, CDR1 is SGDLS and CDR2 YYNGEE. V trimming: 3 bases; J trimming: 7 bases; junction bases outside the gene matches: 8.

The chain recombines TRBV19 with TRBJ2-5, with 9 nucleotides matching TRBD2. The trim removed 5 bases at V and 0 bases at J, leaving 7 bases unmatched. The CDR3 is 16 residues long. Germline V lookup: CDR1 LNHDA, CDR2 SQIVND (reference sequence). CDR3 sequence reads: CASSPRAGGYQETQYF. CDR3 bases: TGTGCCAGTAGTCCGAGGGCGGGGGGGTACCAAGAGACCCAGTACTTC.

This sequence joins TRBV27 and TRBJ2-7; TRBD2 matches 14 bases. V lost 8 bases and J lost 9; bases outside the gene matches: 6. The germline V gene has CDR1 MNHEY and CDR2 SMNVEV (reference sequence). The CDR3 has 13 amino acids. The CDR3 is CASRGLAGVGQYF. The CDR3 coding sequence is TGTGCCAGCCGGGGACTAGCGGGAGTTGGGCAGTACTTC.